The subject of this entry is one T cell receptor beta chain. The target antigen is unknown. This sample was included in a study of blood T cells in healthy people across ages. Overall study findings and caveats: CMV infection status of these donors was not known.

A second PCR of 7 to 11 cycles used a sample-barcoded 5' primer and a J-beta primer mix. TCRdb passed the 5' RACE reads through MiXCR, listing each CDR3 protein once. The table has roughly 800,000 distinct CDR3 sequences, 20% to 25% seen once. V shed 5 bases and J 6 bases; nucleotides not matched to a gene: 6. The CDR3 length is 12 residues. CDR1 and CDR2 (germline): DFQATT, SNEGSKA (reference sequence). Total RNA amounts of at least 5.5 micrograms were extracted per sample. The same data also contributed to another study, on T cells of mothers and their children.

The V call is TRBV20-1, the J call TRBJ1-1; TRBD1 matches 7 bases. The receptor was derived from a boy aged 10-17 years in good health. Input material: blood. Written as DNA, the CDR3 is TGCAGTGCTGAGATACAGGGGTCTGAAGCTTTCTTT. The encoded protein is CSAEIQGSEAFF.